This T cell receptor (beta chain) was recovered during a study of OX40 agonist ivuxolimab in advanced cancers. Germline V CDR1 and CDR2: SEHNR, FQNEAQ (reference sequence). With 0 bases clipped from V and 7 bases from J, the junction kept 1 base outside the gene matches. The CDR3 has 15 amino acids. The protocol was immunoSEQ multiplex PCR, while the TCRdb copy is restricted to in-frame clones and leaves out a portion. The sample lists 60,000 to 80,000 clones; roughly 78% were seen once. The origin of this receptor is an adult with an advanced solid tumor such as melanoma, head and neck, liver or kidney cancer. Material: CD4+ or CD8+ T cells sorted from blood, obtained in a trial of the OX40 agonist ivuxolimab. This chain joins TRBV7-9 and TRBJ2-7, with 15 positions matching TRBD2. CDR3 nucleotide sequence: TGTGCCAGCAGCTTAGCGGGACTAGCGGGAGGAGAGCAGTACTTC. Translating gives CASSLAGLAGGEQYF.